This paragraph covers one T cell receptor beta chain sequence. Its specificity is unknown. The sample originates from a study of T cells in localized non-small cell lung cancer. Study findings and constraints: Adjacent uninvolved lung tissue had the highest T cell clonality, exceeding tumor. As only one tumor region underwent sequencing, heterogeneity remains possible. Adjacent lung exhibited a median of 57 among the 100 most abundant tumor clones. Prolonged overall survival went with higher T cell density in the blood.

Produced via immunoSEQ multiplex PCR; TCRdb's table is partial and in-frame only. The table records 30,000 or so clones, about 90% of them present only once. Sequencing was performed on peripheral blood mononuclear cells, taken before any cancer treatment. The sequence derives from a woman aged 40-75 years with stage III lung adenocarcinoma.

As DNA, the CDR3 is TGTGCCAGCAGTCAAGGACAGGGGTTGGGCAATCAGCCCCAGCATTTT. Its translation: CASSQGQGLGNQPQHF. The chain uses TRBV2 and TRBJ1-5; TRBD1 agrees at 9 bases. J gave up 2 bases and V 5 bases, and 7 bases lay outside the gene matches. Germline loops: CDR1 SNHLY, CDR2 FYNNEI. CDR3 length: 16 amino acids. Supplemented by reference TRBV2 and TRBJ1-5, the full variable domain reads EPEVTQTPSHQVTQMGQEVILRCVPISNHLYFYWYRQILGQKVEFLVSFYNNEISEKSEIFDDQFSVERPDGSNFTLKIRSTKLEDSAMYFCASSQGQGLGNQPQHFGDGTRLSIL.